This T cell receptor (beta chain) was sequenced during a study of beta chain features in type 1 diabetes. Study-wide points: Reduced insertions and increased deletions marked VDJ junctions in type 1 diabetes patients. Shorter templates might be favored by PCR, and equally so in patients and in controls.

To note about this clone: Antigen specificity is unknown.

Sequencing targeted expressed TCRB transcripts, as all isolated RNA had been reverse transcribed. The assay was immunoSEQ multiplex PCR, and TCRdb's table has in-frame clones only and misses some. Of more than 350,000 clones listed, 9.5% to 12% are singletons. This receptor was identified in a woman between 18 and 29 years old in good health. Sample: naive CD4+ T cells from blood.

CDR3 nucleotide sequence: TGTGCCAGCAGCCCGGCCGGGGACAGTAAAGAGACCCAGTACTTC. Translation: CASSPAGDSKETQYF. The V call is TRBV7-2, the J call TRBJ2-5; 7 nucleotides agree with TRBD1. Trimming at V came to 5 bases and at J to 3 bases, leaving 9 bases not matched to a gene. The CDR3 length is 15 residues. Germline V gene lookup returns CDR1 SGHTA and CDR2 FQGNSA.